This TCR beta chain was documented in a study of blood T cells in healthy people across ages. Using a J-beta primer mix together with a sample-barcoded 5' primer, a second PCR was run for about 6 to 12 cycles. One entry per CDR3 protein results from TCRdb running MiXCR on the 5' RACE reads. Of approximately 360,000 distinct CDR3 sequences listed, approximately 52% are singletons. This clonotype showed up just a few times. The CDR3 extends over 14 amino acids. The germline V gene has CDR1 SGHNT and CDR2 YYREEE (reference sequence). Trimming pared 0 bases from V and 8 bases from J, leaving 12 bases between.

The chain couples TRBV5-4 to TRBJ2-1; D is possibly TRBD1 (5 bases). Source material: blood. This TCR came from a man aged 55 to 70 in good health. The CDR3 sequence: CASSLAGQGDEQFF. CDR3 DNA sequence: TGTGCCAGCAGCTTGGCCGGCCAGGGTGATGAGCAGTTCTTC.